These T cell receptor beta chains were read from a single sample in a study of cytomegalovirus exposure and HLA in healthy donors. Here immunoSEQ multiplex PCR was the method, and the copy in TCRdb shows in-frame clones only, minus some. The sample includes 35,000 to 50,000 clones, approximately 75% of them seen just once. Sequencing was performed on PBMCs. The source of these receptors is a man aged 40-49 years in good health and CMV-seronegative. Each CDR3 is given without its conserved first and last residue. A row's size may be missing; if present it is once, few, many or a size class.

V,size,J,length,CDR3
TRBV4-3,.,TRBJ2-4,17,ASSQDEGLAGGPRNIQY
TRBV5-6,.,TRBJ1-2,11,ASRLDRVGGYT
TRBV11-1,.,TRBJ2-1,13,ASSLGLAGGDEQF
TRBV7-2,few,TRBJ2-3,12,ASSPGLAADTQY
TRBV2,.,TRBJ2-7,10,ASSDRVHEQY
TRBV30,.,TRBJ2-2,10,AWSGLSGELF
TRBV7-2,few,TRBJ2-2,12,ASSLVRGHGELF
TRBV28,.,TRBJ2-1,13,ASSSLSGGADEQF
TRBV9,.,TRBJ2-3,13,ASSVAGRVIDTQY
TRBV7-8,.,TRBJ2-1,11,ASSASRHNEQF
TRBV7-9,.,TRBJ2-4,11,ASSLGRGNIQY
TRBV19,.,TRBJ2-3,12,ASRLASSTDTQY
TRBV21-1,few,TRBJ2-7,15,ASSKVGVPGQGHEQY
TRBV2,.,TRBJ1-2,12,ASSSQGASYGYT
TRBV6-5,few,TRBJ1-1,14,ASSYGTGRSDTEAF
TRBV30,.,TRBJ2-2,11,AWSAQYTGELF
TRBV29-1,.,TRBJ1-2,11,SVDTDRGYGYT
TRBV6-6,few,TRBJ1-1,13,ASSSEGGTNTEAF
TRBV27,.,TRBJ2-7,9,ASALGAEQY
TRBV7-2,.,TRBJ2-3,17,ASSSRAGVKARGSDTQY
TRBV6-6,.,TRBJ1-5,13,ASSREAGGNQPQH
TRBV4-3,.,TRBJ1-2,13,ASSQVGGEGYGYT
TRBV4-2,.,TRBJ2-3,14,ASSQGAGFGTDTQY
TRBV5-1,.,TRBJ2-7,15,ASSLGPWTSGTYEQY
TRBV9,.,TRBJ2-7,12,ASSVGGSSYEQY
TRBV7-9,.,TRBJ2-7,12,ASAQDSPPYEQY
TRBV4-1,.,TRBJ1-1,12,ASSPRQGFLWAF
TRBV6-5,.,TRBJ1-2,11,ASQGQGRDGYT